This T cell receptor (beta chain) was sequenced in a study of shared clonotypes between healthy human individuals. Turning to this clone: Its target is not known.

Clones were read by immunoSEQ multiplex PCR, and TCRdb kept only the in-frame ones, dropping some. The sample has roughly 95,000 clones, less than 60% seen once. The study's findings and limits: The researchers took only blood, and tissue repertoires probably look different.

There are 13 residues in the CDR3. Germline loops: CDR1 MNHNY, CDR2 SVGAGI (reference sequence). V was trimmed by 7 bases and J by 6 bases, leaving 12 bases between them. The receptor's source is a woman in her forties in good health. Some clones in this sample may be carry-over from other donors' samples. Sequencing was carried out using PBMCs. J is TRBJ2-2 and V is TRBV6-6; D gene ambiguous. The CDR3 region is CASTRVFAGELFF. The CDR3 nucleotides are TGTGCCAGCACAAGAGTCTTCGCCGGGGAGCTGTTTTTT.